These T cell receptor beta chains were read from a single sample in a study of T-cell memory formation after mild COVID-19. Each CDR3 protein is one row after TCRdb ran MiXCR on the 5' RACE reads. The sample shows roughly 200,000 distinct CDR3 sequences, 20% to 25% of them seen only once. The sample taken for sequencing was PBMCs or a T cell subset sorted from them (not recorded which). These receptor sequences come from an adult woman who had mild COVID-19 (a few samples of this study predate the infection). Cell type and time point are not known. Both conserved end residues are part of each CDR3. D genes are given only for firm matches. Expanded clones get a size class; other rows say once, few or many, or leave the size out.

>TRBD2|TRBJ2-7|TRBV4-3|few
TGCGCCAGCAGCCAGCTGCTAGCGGGCCATGGGGCCTACGAGCAGTACTTC
CASSQLLAGHGAYEQYF
>NA|TRBJ1-3|TRBV7-7|NA
TGTGCTAGCAGCCCCGGGGGCAACTCTGGAAACACCATATATTTT
CASSPGGNSGNTIYF
>NA|TRBJ1-1|TRBV29-1|NA
TGCAGCGTCCTGGGACCGTACACTGAAGCTTTCTTT
CSVLGPYTEAFF
>NA|TRBJ2-7|TRBV7-9|many
TGTGCCAGCAGGCCAAATGGACAGACCTACGAGCAGTACTTC
CASRPNGQTYEQYF
>NA|TRBJ1-4|TRBV7-6|NA
TGTGACAGCAGCCTAGCCGAGAGTGGGGCCAACGAAAAACTGTTTTTT
CDSSLAESGANEKLFF
>TRBD2|TRBJ2-3|TRBV7-2|NA
TGTGCCAGCAGCTTTCCGACTAGCGGGAGAACTAGCACAGATACGCAGTATTTT
CASSFPTSGRTSTDTQYF
>TRBD2|TRBJ2-2|TRBV24-1|few
TGTGCCACCAGTGATTTGCGGGGGGCCGGGGAGCTGTTTTTT
CATSDLRGAGELFF
>NA|TRBJ2-1|TRBV20-1|NA
TGCAGTGCTAGCGTGGGACTTTCCCATGACAATGAGCAGTTCTTC
CSASVGLSHDNEQFF
>TRBD2|TRBJ2-5|TRBV7-6|few
TGTGCCAGCAGCTTATTAGCGGGGTTGGAGACCCAGTACTTC
CASSLLAGLETQYF
>NA|TRBJ1-2|TRBV20-1|once
TGCAGTGCTAGAAGGGCGGAGAGTGGCTACACCTTC
CSARRAESGYTF
>NA|TRBJ1-1|TRBV6-5|NA
TGTGCCAGCGGCGCACTGGACACTGAAGCTTTCTTT
CASGALDTEAFF
>NA|TRBJ2-1|TRBV7-6|few
TGTGCCAGCAGCTTAGCCAGGGGGGTGAATGAGCAGTTCTTC
CASSLARGVNEQFF
>NA|TRBJ2-7|TRBV6-1|NA
TGTGCCAGCAGTGAAGGGGGCAGTACCTACGAGCAGTACTTC
CASSEGGSTYEQYF
>TRBD1|TRBJ1-1|TRBV5-1|few
TGCGCCAGCAGCGCGACAGGGGACACTGAAGCTTTCTTT
CASSATGDTEAFF
>NA|TRBJ1-4|TRBV6-4|NA
TGTGCCAGCAGTGATTCTGTTAATGAAAAACTGTTTTTT
CASSDSVNEKLFF
>TRBD1|TRBJ1-1|TRBV12-3/TRBV12-4|NA
TGTGCCAGCAGCCCTACGTGGACAGGGAGGAGAGGCACTGAAGCTTTCTTT
CASSPTWTGRRGTEAFF
>NA|TRBJ1-6|TRBV7-8|NA
TGTGCCAGCAGCTTAGAGTGGTTCTCCAACTATAATTCACCCCTCCACTTT
CASSLEWFSNYNSPLHF
>NA|TRBJ2-1|TRBV20-1|NA
TGCAGTGCTTCCAGCGAGCTGCCGAATGAGCAGTTCTTC
CSASSELPNEQFF
>NA|TRBJ1-1|TRBV7-9|NA
TGTGCCAGCAGCTTCCATCCTACAGGGACTGAAGCTTTCTTT
CASSFHPTGTEAFF
>TRBD2|TRBJ2-7|TRBV12-3/TRBV12-4|NA
TGTGCCAGCAGTTCACATCTAGCGGGGCCCTCCTACGAGCAGTACTTC
CASSSHLAGPSYEQYF
>NA|TRBJ1-5|TRBV5-5|NA
TGTGCCAGCAGCTTGTTGAGGGTTGGACAGCCCCAGCATTTT
CASSLLRVGQPQHF
>NA|TRBJ2-1|TRBV7-8|few
TGTGCCAGCAGCCCCTGGGACGGCGGTATCTACAATGAGCAGTTCTTC
CASSPWDGGIYNEQFF
>TRBD1|TRBJ2-7|TRBV7-9|NA
TGTGCCAGCAGCTTGGGCCGGGACAGTAGCTCCTACGAGCAGTACTTC
CASSLGRDSSSYEQYF
>NA|TRBJ2-3|TRBV12-3/TRBV12-4|few
TGTGCCAGCAGTTTCAGCCCCACAGATACGCAGTATTTT
CASSFSPTDTQYF
>TRBD1|TRBJ1-2|TRBV6-5|NA
TGTGCCAGCAGTTACCTCGGGACAGGGAGAGACTATGGCTACACCTTC
CASSYLGTGRDYGYTF
>TRBD1|TRBJ2-7|TRBV6-5|NA
TGTGCCAGCAGTTCGGGACAGGGGTGGCACGAGCAGTACTTC
CASSSGQGWHEQYF